This T cell receptor (beta chain) was sequenced during a study of blood T cell repertoires in COVID-19. Across the whole study: Samples came from the United States, Italy and Spain, spanning acute and convalescent COVID-19. From T cells, B-cell-depleted T cells, or PBMCs came the material, which was cDNA or gDNA.

Original methodology: How many nucleated cells were present was estimated from reference gene primer amplification. Here immunoSEQ multiplex PCR was the method, and the copy in TCRdb shows in-frame clones only, minus some. V and J calls and clone size are as listed in that table; D and trimming were resolved from the DNA. The table has 150,000 to 180,000 clones, nearly 80% seen once. From germline, CDR1 is MNHNS and CDR2 SASEGT. Trimming took off 1 base at V and 5 bases at J, with 12 bases between the two ends. The CDR3 is 14 amino acids. The chain recombines TRBV6-1 with TRBJ2-7; a weak D match, TRBD2 (6 bases). Material for sequencing was peripheral blood. This TCR derives from an elderly man with acute or convalescent COVID-19. Here the CDR3 reads CASSEVGGWDEQYF. Written as DNA, the CDR3 is TGTGCCAGCAGTGAAGTGGGGGGTTGGGACGAGCAGTACTTC.